This T cell receptor (beta chain) was found in a study of T cell responses to AZD1222 COVID-19 vaccine. Assay used: immunoSEQ multiplex PCR; TCRdb lists only in-frame clones, some missing. The table records some 170,000 clones, roughly 91% of them present only once. With 1 base removed from V and 6 bases from J, the gap between germline ends came to 15 bases. CDR3 size: 15 residues. Germline V lookup: CDR1 KGHSH, CDR2 LQKENI. This clone was counted once. Its antigen is as yet unknown. Study findings and constraints: The number of AZD1222 recipients seropositive at baseline was only 6 or 7.

The chain couples TRBV18 to TRBJ1-2; D may be TRBD1 (5 bases). The sequences come from peripheral blood, collected on day 0 of AZD1222 vaccination. This clonotype originated in an adult in good health. In nucleotides, the CDR3 is TGTGCCAGCTCACCACAGCAAAGGGGTTCTGATGGCTACACCTTC. It translates to CASSPQQRGSDGYTF.